This TCR beta chain emerged from a study of cytotoxic CD8 clonotypes in ibrutinib-treated CLL. A 1 in 200,000 to 1 in 1 million T cell depth was the sequencing target. Sequencing used immunoSEQ multiplex PCR; TCRdb keeps in-frame clones, though not all of them. The repertoire holds about 140,000 clones, with 60% to 80% as singletons. V was shortened by 3 bases and J by 3 bases, with 4 bases between the two germline ends. The CDR3 has 12 residues. The germline CDR1 and CDR2 sequences are SGHVS and FNYEAQ. This clone was counted between two and nine times. The J gene is TRBJ2-3, the V gene TRBV7-6; D gene ambiguous. This sequence was found in a human donor with chronic lymphocytic leukemia. This specimen consisted of PBMCs, obtained after 12 months of ibrutinib treatment. CDR3 in amino acids: CASSFSTDTQYF. The CDR3 region has the DNA TGTGCCAGCAGCTTCTCTACAGATACGCAGTATTTT. The full variable domain, with the rest looked up from reference TRBV7-6 and TRBJ2-3, is GAGVSQSPRYKVTKRGQDVALRCDPISGHVSLYWYRQALGQGPEFLTYFNYEAQQDKSGLPNDRFSAERPEGSISTLTIQRTEQRDSAMYRCASSFSTDTQYFGPGTRLTVL.